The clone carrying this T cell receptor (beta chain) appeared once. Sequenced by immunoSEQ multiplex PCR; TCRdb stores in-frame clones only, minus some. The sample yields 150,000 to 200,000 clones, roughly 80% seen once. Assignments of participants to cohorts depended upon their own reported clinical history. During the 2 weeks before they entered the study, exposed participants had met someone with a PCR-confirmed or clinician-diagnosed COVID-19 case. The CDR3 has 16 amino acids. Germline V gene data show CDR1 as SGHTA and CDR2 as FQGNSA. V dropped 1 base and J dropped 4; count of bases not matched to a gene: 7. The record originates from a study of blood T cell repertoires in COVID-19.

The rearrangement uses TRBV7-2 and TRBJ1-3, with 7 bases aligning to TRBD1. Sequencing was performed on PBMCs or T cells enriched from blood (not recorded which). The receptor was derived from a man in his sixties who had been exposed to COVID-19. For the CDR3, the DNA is TGTGCCAGCAGCTTAGGCACAGGGGTAACGGGAAACACCATATATTTT. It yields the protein CASSLGTGVTGNTIYF.